Here is one T cell receptor beta chain with its context. The CDR3 is 17 amino acids. The germline V gene has CDR1 LGHNT and CDR2 FRNRAP. V lost 3 bases to trimming and J lost 2 bases, with 17 bases between them. Assay: immunoSEQ multiplex PCR; the TCRdb copy retains only in-frame clones and omits some. The data show around 2.5 million clones, 93% seen once. The entry originates in a study of shared clonotypes between healthy human individuals. Whole-study context: For every donor, three CD4 naive, three CD4 memory, two CD8 naive and one CD8 memory plates were used.

The sequenced sample consisted of naive CD4+ T cells from PBMCs. Subset here: CD45RA+ positively selected. The source is a man in his late teens or twenties in good health. Some clones in this sample may be carry-over from other donors' samples. This chain links TRBV12-5 with TRBJ2-1; D is unclear. The CDR3 DNA reads as TGTGCTAGTGGTTTCTCTCGGCCGAGCGAAGCCTACAATGAGCAGTTCTTC. Amino acid sequence: CASGFSRPSEAYNEQFF.